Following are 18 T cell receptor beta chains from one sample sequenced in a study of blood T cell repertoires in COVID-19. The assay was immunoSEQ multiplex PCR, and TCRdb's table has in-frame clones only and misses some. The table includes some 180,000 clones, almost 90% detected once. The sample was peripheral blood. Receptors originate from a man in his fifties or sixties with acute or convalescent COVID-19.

The chain's CDR3 is CASSQGSQYTEAFF. In DNA form, the CDR3 reads TGCGCCAGCAGCCAGGGCAGCCAATACACTGAAGCTTTCTTT. V usage is TRBV4-1 and J usage is TRBJ1-1, with unresolved D. Trimming removed 3 bases from V and 3 bases from J, with 11 bases in between. Germline V gives CDR1 MGHRA, CDR2 YSYEKL. The CDR3 runs 14 residues.

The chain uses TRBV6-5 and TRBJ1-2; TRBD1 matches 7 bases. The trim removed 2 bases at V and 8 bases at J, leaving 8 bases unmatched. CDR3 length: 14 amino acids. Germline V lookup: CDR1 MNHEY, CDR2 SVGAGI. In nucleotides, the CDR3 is TGTGCCAGCAGTTACGGCAACAGGGGCTGGGGCTACACCTTC. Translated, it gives CASSYGNRGWGYTF.

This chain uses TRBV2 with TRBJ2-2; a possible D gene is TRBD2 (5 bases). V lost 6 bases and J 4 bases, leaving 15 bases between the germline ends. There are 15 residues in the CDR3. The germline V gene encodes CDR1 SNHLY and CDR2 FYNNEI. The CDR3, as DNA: TGTGCCAGCAGCCCGTCAGGAGGCTCCACCGGGGAGCTGTTTTTT. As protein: CASSPSGGSTGELFF.

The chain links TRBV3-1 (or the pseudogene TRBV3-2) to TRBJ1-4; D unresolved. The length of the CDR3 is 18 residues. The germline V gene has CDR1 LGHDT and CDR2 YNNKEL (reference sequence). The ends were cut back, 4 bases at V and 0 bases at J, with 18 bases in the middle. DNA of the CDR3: TGTGCCAGCAGCCCCCGGGAAGTGACGGGATCAACTAATGAAAAACTGTTTTTT. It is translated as CASSPREVTGSTNEKLFF.

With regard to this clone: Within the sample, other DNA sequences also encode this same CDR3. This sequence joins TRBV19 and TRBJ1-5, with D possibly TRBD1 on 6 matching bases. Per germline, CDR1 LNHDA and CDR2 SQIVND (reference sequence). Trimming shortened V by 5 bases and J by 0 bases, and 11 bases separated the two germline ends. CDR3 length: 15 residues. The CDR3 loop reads CASSGRTDSNQPQHF. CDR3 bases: TGTGCCAGTAGTGGCAGGACAGATAGCAATCAGCCCCAGCATTTT.

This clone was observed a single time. This chain's CDR3 is CASRDTDSGANVLTF. The CDR3 DNA follows: TGTGCCAGCAGGGACACCGACTCTGGGGCCAACGTCCTGACTTTC. The chain employs TRBV2 and TRBJ2-6, with D tentatively TRBD1 (5 bases). Germline V CDR1 and CDR2: SNHLY, FYNNEI. Trimming left V 6 bases short and J 0 bases short, with 9 bases between. The length of the CDR3 is 15 residues.

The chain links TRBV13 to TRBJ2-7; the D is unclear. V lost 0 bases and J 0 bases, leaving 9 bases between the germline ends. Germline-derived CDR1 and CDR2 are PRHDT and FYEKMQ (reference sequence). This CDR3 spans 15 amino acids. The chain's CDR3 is CASSLGDTVSYEQYV. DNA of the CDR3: TGTGCCAGCAGCTTAGGAGACACCGTCTCCTACGAGCAGTACGTC.

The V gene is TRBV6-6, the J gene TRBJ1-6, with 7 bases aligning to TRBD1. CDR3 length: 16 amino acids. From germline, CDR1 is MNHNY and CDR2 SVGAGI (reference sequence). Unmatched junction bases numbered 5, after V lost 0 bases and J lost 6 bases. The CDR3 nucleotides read TGTGCCAGCAGTTACTCACCAGGGGGAAGTAATTCACCCCTCCACTTT. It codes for CASSYSPGGSNSPLHF.

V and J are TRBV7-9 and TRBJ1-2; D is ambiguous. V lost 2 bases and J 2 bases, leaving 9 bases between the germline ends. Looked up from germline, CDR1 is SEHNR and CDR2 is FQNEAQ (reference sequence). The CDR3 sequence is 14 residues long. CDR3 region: CASSLKTVNYGYTF. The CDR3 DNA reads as TGTGCCAGCAGCTTAAAAACAGTGAACTATGGCTACACCTTC.

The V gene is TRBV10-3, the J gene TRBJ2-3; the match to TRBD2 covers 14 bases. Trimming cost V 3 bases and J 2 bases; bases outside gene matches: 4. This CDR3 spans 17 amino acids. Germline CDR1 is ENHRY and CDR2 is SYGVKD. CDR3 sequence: CAISERTSGRITDTQYF. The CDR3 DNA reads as TGTGCCATCAGTGAAAGGACTAGCGGGAGGATCACAGATACGCAGTATTTT.

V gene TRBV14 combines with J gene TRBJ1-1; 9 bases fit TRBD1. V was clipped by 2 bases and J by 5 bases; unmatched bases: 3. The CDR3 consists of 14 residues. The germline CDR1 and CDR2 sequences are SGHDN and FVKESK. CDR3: CASSQLGTGTEAFF. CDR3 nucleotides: TGTGCCAGCAGCCAACTTGGGACAGGGACTGAAGCTTTCTTT. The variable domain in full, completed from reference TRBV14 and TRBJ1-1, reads EAGVTQFPSHSVIEKGQTVTLRCDPISGHDNLYWYRRVMGKEIKFLLHFVKESKQDESGMPNNRFLAERTGGTYSTLKVQPAELEDSGVYFCASSQLGTGTEAFFGQGTRLTVV.

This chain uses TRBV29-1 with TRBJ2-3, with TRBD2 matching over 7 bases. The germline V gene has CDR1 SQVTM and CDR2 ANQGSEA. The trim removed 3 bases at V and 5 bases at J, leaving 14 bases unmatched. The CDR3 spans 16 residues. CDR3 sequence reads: CSVELSFGTNKDTQYF. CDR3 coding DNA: TGCAGCGTTGAGCTTTCGTTCGGGACTAATAAAGATACGCAGTATTTT.

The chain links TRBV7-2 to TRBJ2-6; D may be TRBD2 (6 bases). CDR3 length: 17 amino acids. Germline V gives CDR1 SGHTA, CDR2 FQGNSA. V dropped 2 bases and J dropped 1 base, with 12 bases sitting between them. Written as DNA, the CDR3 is TGTGCCAGCAGCTTAAAGTTCGGGGGTTCTGGGGCCAACGTCCTGACTTTC. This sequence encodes CASSLKFGGSGANVLTF.

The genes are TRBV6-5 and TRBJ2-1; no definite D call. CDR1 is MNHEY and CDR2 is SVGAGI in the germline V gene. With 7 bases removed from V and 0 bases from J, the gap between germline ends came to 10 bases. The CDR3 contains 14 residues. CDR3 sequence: CASTIDSSYNEQFF. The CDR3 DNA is TGTGCCAGCACTATAGATAGCTCCTACAATGAGCAGTTCTTC.

The CDR3 nucleotides read TGTGCCAGCGTTGGCGGGGGTACTAATGAAAAACTGTTTTTT. Amino acid sequence: CASVGGGTNEKLFF. The chain couples TRBV6-5 to TRBJ1-4; D is possibly TRBD1 (5 bases). V was cut by 8 bases and J by 2 bases, with 12 bases left in between. CDR3 length: 14 residues. CDR1 is MNHEY, CDR2 SVGAGI, per germline.

This CDR3 reads CASSEAQGKGQPQHF. The CDR3 region has the DNA TGTGCCAGCAGTGAAGCTCAGGGTAAGGGACAGCCCCAGCATTTT. The genes are TRBV6-1 and TRBJ1-5, with a tentative D call TRBD1 (5 bases). The CDR3 runs to 15 residues. Germline assignment: CDR1 MNHNS and CDR2 SASEGT. Between the trimmed V and J ends, which lost 0 bases and 7 bases, there was a span of 13 bases.

The CDR3 sequence: CASSYSNGNEKLFF. CDR3 DNA sequence: TGTGCCAGCAGTTACTCGAACGGGAATGAAAAACTGTTTTTT. The chain recombines TRBV6-6 with TRBJ1-4, with D unresolved. The CDR3 is 14 residues long. V was shortened by 0 bases and J by 5 bases, with 7 bases between the two germline ends. Per germline, CDR1 MNHNY and CDR2 SVGAGI (reference sequence).

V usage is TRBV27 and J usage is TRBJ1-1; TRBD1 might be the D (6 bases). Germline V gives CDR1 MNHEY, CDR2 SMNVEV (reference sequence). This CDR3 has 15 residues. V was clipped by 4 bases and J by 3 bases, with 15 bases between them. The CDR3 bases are TGTGCCAGCAGTTCCCTCGGGGGGCTGGACACTGAAGCTTTCTTT. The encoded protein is CASSSLGGLDTEAFF.